This TCR beta chain was documented in a study of patients and donors after allogeneic stem cell transplantation. In TCRdb, the RT-PCR reads were re-called with MiXCR into one record per CDR3 protein. The data show more than 850,000 distinct CDR3 sequences, approximately 18% seen once. A few counts support this clonotype. This sequence originates from a human donor who was either an allogeneic HSCT recipient or a stem cell or donor lymphocyte infusion donor (not recorded which). It is not recorded whose cells these are; they may come from a transplant donor. Source material: blood, either unsorted or a sorted T cell fraction (not recorded which).

The CDR3 bases are TGCGCCAGCAGCTTGGGAGCGGGAGGCACGAACACCGGGGAGCTGTTTTTT. Protein: CASSLGAGGTNTGELFF. The chain employs TRBV5-1 and TRBJ2-2; 9 bases align to TRBD2. This CDR3 comprises 17 residues. Germline lookup yields CDR1 SGHRS and CDR2 YFSETQ. The trim removed 0 bases at V and 0 bases at J, leaving 3 bases unmatched.